This T cell receptor beta chain was documented in a study of OX40 agonist ivuxolimab in advanced cancers. Whole-study context: Patients with hepatocellular carcinoma, melanoma, renal cell or head and neck cancer made up the dose-escalation patients. In three patients, partial responses were observed, one with hepatocellular carcinoma and two with cutaneous melanoma.

As concerns this clone: Antigen: not known.

This CDR3 region has 11 residues. Germline V lookup: CDR1 SGHTA, CDR2 FQGTGA. V was pared by 4 bases and J by 6 bases, with 7 bases between. Profiled with immunoSEQ multiplex PCR; TCRdb holds only in-frame clones, not every one. The sample has about 59,000 clones, about nine tenths seen once; the top ten hold approximately 0.4%. General study results and limits: No determination was made of the antigen specificity of the expanded peripheral T cells.

The input for sequencing was CD4+ or CD8+ T cells sorted from blood, taken in a trial of the OX40 agonist ivuxolimab. The sequence derives from an adult with an advanced solid tumor such as melanoma, head and neck, liver or kidney cancer. The chain combines TRBV7-3 with TRBJ2-7, with TRBD2 as a possible D gene (5 bases). The CDR3 sequence: CASSSGGEQYF. The CDR3 DNA reads TGTGCCAGCAGCTCAGGAGGCGAGCAGTACTTC.